The next 19 T cell receptor beta chains were all read from a single sample in a study of blood T cell repertoires in COVID-19. The assay was immunoSEQ multiplex PCR, and TCRdb's table has in-frame clones only and misses some. Among about 100,000 clones listed, around 90% were seen once. The sequencing input was peripheral blood. These receptors were collected from a human donor in a cohort sampled during active COVID-19.

This sequence joins TRBV9 and TRBJ2-1; D unresolved. V was shortened by 2 bases and J by 9 bases, with 6 bases between the two germline ends. Looked up from germline, CDR1 is SGDLS and CDR2 is YYNGEE. The CDR3 totals 11 residues. The CDR3 loop reads CASSVSFEQFF. The CDR3 DNA follows: TGTGCCAGCAGCGTTAGCTTTGAGCAGTTCTTC.

V is TRBV7-8 and J is TRBJ1-3, with D uncertain. The CDR3 contains 13 residues. The V gene lost 3 bases and the J gene lost 6 bases, with 9 bases spanning the gap. Looked up from germline, CDR1 is SGHVS and CDR2 is FQNEAQ. The DNA of the CDR3 is TGTGCCAGCAGCTTCGGAGCTGTAAACACCATATATTTT. Residues: CASSFGAVNTIYF.

The chain carries TRBV5-1 and TRBJ2-7; 8 bases map to TRBD1. CDR1 SGHRS and CDR2 YFSETQ come from the germline V gene. The CDR3 totals 15 residues. The V gene end was trimmed by 0 bases and the J gene end by 0 bases; junction bases not matched to a gene: 2. The CDR3 is CASSLGQGSSYEQYF. The CDR3 DNA follows: TGCGCCAGCAGCTTGGGACAGGGGTCCTCCTACGAGCAGTACTTC.

The chain has TRBV6-6 and TRBJ2-1, with TRBD2 matching 10 bases. The germline CDR1 and CDR2 sequences are MNHNY and SVGAGI (reference sequence). The CDR3 extends over 15 amino acids. Trimming took 6 bases from V and 4 from J; bases not matched to a gene: 6. The CDR3 protein is CASSSGTSAYNEQFF. The CDR3 bases are TGTGCCAGCAGCTCCGGGACTAGCGCTTACAATGAGCAGTTCTTC.

The rearrangement joins TRBV10-2 to TRBJ2-2, with TRBD2 identical over 15 bases. CDR1 WSHSY and CDR2 SAAADI come from the germline V gene. CDR3 length: 17 residues. Germline trimming cut 6 bases from V and 3 bases from J; bases unmatched to any gene: 5. CDR3 sequence: CASRGLAGGRDTGELFF. CDR3 coding DNA: TGCGCCAGCAGGGGACTAGCGGGAGGTAGAGACACCGGGGAGCTGTTTTTT.

The V gene is TRBV5-5, the J gene TRBJ2-7; D is uncertain. Germline V gene sequence: CDR1 SGHKS, CDR2 YYEKEE (reference sequence). V shed 5 bases and J shed 0 bases, with 15 bases lying between them. The CDR3 extends over 15 amino acids. CDR3 bases: TGTGCCAGCAGGCGAACTACCGAGAGCTCCTACGAGCAGTACTTC. Its translation: CASRRTTESSYEQYF.

The V gene is TRBV9, the J gene TRBJ2-3, with D maybe TRBD2 (6 bases). The germline V gene has CDR1 SGDLS and CDR2 YYNGEE. The V gene lost 3 bases and the J gene lost 2 bases, with 10 bases spanning the gap. This CDR3 is built from 14 residues. Here the CDR3 reads CASSAGTHTDTQYF. The CDR3 nucleotides read TGTGCCAGCAGCGCAGGGACTCACACAGATACGCAGTATTTT.

In nucleotides, the CDR3 is TGTGCCAGCAGTGGCCAACCAAAGACAGGGGGCAATGAGCAGTTCTTC. Its translation: CASSGQPKTGGNEQFF. The genes are TRBV2 and TRBJ2-1; 9 nucleotides match TRBD1. Germline V gives CDR1 SNHLY, CDR2 FYNNEI. Trimming at V came to 4 bases and at J to 6 bases, leaving 10 bases not matched to a gene. This CDR3 is 16 amino acids long.

The CDR3 DNA reads TGTGCCAGCAGCTTGTGGGACAGCAACAATGAGCAGTTCTTC. Protein product: CASSLWDSNNEQFF. The chain joins TRBV5-5 to TRBJ2-1; TRBD1 aligns across 7 bases. The CDR3 length is 14 residues. Germline lookup yields CDR1 SGHKS and CDR2 YYEKEE (reference sequence). J gave up 5 bases and V 1 base, and 3 bases lay outside the gene matches.

The chain uses TRBV9 and TRBJ2-1; possible D gene TRBD1, 5 bases. The germline V and J ends were trimmed by 0 bases and 5 bases, with 12 bases remaining between them. Germline V lookup: CDR1 SGDLS, CDR2 YYNGEE. The CDR3 is 15 residues long. For the CDR3, the DNA is TGTGCCAGCAGCGTAGCAGGGTATCGGGACAATGAGCAGTTCTTC. This codes for CASSVAGYRDNEQFF.

V gene TRBV12-3 or TRBV12-4 combines with J gene TRBJ2-7; weak D call: TRBD1 (6 bases). The V end lost 5 bases, the J end lost 6 bases, and 14 bases lay between the germline ends. This CDR3 contains 13 residues. In nucleotides, the CDR3 is TGTGCCAGCAGTCGGAACAGGGAAATCGAGCAGTACTTC. Amino acid sequence: CASSRNREIEQYF.

The chain couples TRBV5-1 to TRBJ2-7, with 11 bases matching TRBD1. CDR1 is SGHRS and CDR2 is YFSETQ in the germline V gene. The CDR3 totals 14 residues. V trimming: 4 bases; J trimming: 4 bases; junction bases outside the gene matches: 4. The CDR3 DNA is TGCGCCAGCAGCGTGGGGACAGGGGGATACGAGCAGTACTTC. It yields the protein CASSVGTGGYEQYF.

V gene TRBV28 combines with J gene TRBJ2-1; 8 bases align to TRBD2. Germline values: CDR1 MDHEN, CDR2 SYDVKM. The CDR3 extends over 16 amino acids. With V trimmed by 3 bases and J by 8 bases, 12 bases remained unmatched. As DNA, the CDR3 is TGTGCCAGCAGTTTCCCGCCGGGACTAGGGCCCCATGAGCAGTTCTTC. Translation gives CASSFPPGLGPHEQFF.

This clone has just a few counts. V usage is TRBV18 and J usage is TRBJ2-2; D not resolved. Trimming took 2 bases from V and 3 from J, leaving 7 bases between them. The CDR3 runs to 14 residues. Germline CDR1 and CDR2: KGHSH and LQKENI. CDR3 residues: CASSPFLDTGELFF. The CDR3 DNA reads as TGTGCCAGCTCACCATTTCTCGACACCGGGGAGCTGTTTTTT.

This rearrangement joins TRBV28 to TRBJ1-4; D perhaps matches TRBD1 (6 bases). The V gene lost 3 bases and the J gene lost 4 bases, with 18 bases spanning the gap. Per germline, CDR1 MDHEN and CDR2 SYDVKM. CDR3 size: 17 residues. In nucleotides, the CDR3 is TGTGCCAGCAGTTTCCCCGCCGGACAGTTGGTTAATGAAAAACTGTTTTTT. Translation gives CASSFPAGQLVNEKLFF.

V and J are TRBV19 and TRBJ1-1; D ambiguous. This CDR3 is 13 amino acids long. Germline V gene lookup returns CDR1 LNHDA and CDR2 SQIVND (reference sequence). Trimming removed 5 bases at V and 4 bases at J, with 11 bases between. CDR3: CASSSTGITEAFF. The DNA of the CDR3 is TGTGCCAGTAGTTCAACCGGGATCACTGAAGCTTTCTTT.

V is TRBV29-1 and J is TRBJ2-7; 7 bases line up with TRBD1. The CDR3 is 12 amino acids. Losses at the gene ends were 6 bases for V and 2 bases for J; bases not matched to a gene: 4. Germline assignment: CDR1 SQVTM and CDR2 ANQGSEA. CDR3 in amino acids: CSVRDSPYEQYF. CDR3 nucleotide sequence: TGCAGCGTCCGGGACAGCCCCTACGAGCAGTACTTC.

The chain combines TRBV21-1 with TRBJ2-1; the table's D call, TRBD2, has no DNA check behind it. TRBV21-1 is a listed pseudogene. The CDR3 has 19 amino acids. The CDR3 DNA follows: TGTGCCAGCAGCAAAGGGGGGGGACTAGCGGGAGCTTACAACAATGAGCAGTTCTTC. Its protein is CASSKGGGLAGAYNNEQFF.

The V call is TRBV3-1 (or the pseudogene TRBV3-2), the J call TRBJ1-1, with a tentative D call TRBD1 (6 bases). From germline, CDR1 is LGHDT and CDR2 YNNKEL (reference sequence). V shed 7 bases and J shed 7 bases, with 25 bases lying between them. This CDR3 spans 16 amino acids. This chain's CDR3 is CASTLTGFGAMSEAFF. CDR3 coding DNA: TGTGCCAGCACCCTCACAGGGTTTGGGGCAATGAGTGAAGCTTTCTTT.